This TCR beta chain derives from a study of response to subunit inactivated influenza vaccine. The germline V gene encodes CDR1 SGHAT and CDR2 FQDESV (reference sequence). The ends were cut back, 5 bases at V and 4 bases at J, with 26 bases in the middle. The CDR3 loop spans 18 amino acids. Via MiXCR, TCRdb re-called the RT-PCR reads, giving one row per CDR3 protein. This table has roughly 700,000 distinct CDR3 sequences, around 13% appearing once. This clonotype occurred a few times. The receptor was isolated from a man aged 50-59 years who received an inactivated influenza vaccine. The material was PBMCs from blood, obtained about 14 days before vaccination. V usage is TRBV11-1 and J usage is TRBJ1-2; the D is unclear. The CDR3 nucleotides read TGTGCCAGCAGCCCCTTCTCCGCCGGTGACCGAACACGCTATGGCTACACCTTC. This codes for CASSPFSAGDRTRYGYTF.